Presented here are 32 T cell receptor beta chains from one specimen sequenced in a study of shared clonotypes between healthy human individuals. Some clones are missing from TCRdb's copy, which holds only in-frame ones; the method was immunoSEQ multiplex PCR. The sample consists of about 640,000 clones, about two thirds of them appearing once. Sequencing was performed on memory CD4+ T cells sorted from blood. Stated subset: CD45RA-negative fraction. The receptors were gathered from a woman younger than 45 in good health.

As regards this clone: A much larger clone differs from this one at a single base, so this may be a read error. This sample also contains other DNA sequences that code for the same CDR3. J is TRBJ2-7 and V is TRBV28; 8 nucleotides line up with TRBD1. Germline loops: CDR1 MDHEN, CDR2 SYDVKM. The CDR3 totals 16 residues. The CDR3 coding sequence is TGTGCCAGCAGTCCGCGGACAGGGTATGTTACCTATGAGCAGTACTTC. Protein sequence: CASSPRTGYVTYEQYF.

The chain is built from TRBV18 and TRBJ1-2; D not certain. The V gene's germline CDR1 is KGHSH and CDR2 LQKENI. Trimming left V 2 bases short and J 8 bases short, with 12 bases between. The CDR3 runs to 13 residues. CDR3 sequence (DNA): TGTGCCAGCTCACCAGAGGGTAGGAAGGGCTACACCTTC. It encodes CASSPEGRKGYTF.

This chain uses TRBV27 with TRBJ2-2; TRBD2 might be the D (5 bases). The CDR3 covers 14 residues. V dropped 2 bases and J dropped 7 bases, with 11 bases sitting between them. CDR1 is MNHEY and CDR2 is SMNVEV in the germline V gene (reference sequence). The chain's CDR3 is CASSLEGPHGELFF. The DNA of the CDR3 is TGTGCCAGCAGTTTAGAGGGCCCCCACGGGGAGCTGTTTTTT.

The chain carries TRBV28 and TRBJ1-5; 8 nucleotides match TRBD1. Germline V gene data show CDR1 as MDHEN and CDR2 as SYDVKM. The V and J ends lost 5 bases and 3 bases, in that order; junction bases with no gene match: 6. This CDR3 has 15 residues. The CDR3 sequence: CASSPSTGVNQPQHF. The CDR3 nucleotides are TGTGCCAGCAGTCCCTCGACAGGGGTCAATCAGCCCCAGCATTTT. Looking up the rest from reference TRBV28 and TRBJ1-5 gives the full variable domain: DVKVTQSSRYLVKRTGEKVFLECVQDMDHENMFWYRQDPGLGLRLIYFSYDVKMKEKGDIPEGYSVSREKKERFSLILESASTNQTSMYLCASSPSTGVNQPQHFGDGTRLSIL.

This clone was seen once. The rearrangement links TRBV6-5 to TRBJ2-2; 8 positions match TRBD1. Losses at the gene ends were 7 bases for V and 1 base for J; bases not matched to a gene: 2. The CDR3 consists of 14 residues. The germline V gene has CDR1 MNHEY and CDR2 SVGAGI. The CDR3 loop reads CASTGQGNTGELFF. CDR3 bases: TGTGCCAGCACCGGACAGGGGAACACCGGGGAGCTGTTTTTT.

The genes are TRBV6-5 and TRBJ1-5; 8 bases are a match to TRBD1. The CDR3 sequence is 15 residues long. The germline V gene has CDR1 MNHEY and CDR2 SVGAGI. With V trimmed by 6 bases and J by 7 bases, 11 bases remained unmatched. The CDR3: CASSPWQGATQPQHF. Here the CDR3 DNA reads TGTGCCAGCAGCCCCTGGCAGGGGGCTACCCAGCCCCAGCATTTT.

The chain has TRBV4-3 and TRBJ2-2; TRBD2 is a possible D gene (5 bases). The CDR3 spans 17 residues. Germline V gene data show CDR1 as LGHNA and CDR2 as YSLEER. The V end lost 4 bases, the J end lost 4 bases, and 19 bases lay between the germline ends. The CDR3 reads CASSPRALIPSTGELFF. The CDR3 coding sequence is TGCGCCAGCAGCCCGCGGGCCCTTATCCCGTCCACCGGGGAGCTGTTTTTT.

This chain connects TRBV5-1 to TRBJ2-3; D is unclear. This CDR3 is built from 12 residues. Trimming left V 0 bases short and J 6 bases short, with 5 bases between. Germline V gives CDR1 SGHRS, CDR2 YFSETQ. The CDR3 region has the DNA TGCGCCAGCAGCTTGGAGGTGGATACGCAGTATTTT. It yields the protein CASSLEVDTQYF.

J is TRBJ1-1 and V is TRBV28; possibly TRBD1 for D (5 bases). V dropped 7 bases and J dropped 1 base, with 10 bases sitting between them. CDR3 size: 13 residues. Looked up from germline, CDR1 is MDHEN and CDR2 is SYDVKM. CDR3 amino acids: CASITDKNTEAFF. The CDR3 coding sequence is TGTGCCAGCATAACGGACAAGAACACTGAAGCTTTCTTT.

The CDR3 here is CASSDFEGMGAGRSLPAYEQYF. The CDR3, as DNA: TGTGCCAGCAGTGATTTCGAGGGGATGGGTGCTGGGAGGAGCCTGCCCGCCTACGAGCAGTACTTC. The chain carries TRBV2 and TRBJ2-7; the D gene is possibly TRBD2 (6 bases). The CDR3 is 22 amino acids. Looked up from germline, CDR1 is SNHLY and CDR2 is FYNNEI. Deletions cut 3 bases from V and 2 bases from J, with 35 bases between. Drawing the rest from reference TRBV2 and TRBJ2-7, the complete variable domain is EPEVTQTPSHQVTQMGQEVILRCVPISNHLYFYWYRQILGQKVEFLVSFYNNEISEKSEIFDDQFSVERPDGSNFTLKIRSTKLEDSAMYFCASSDFEGMGAGRSLPAYEQYFGPGTRLTVT.

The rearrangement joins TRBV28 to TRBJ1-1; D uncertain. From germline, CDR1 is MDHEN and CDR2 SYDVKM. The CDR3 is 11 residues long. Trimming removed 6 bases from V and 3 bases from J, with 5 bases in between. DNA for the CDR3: TGTGCCAGCAGGACCTACACTGAAGCTTTCTTT. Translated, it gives CASRTYTEAFF.

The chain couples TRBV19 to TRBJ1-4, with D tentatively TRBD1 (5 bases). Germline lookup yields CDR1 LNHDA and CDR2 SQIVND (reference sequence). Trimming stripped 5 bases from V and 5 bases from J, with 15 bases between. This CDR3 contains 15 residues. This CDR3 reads CASSPTTVLNEKLFF. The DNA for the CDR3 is TGTGCCAGTAGTCCCACGACAGTCCTAAATGAAAAACTGTTTTTT.

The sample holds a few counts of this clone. CDR3 nucleotides: TGTGCCACCAGCAGAGATACGAATTTCGCCTTCAACACTGAAGCTTTCTTT. It encodes CATSRDTNFAFNTEAFF. V usage is TRBV15 and J usage is TRBJ1-1; D gene unclear. Germline V lookup: CDR1 LNHNV, CDR2 YYDKDF (reference sequence). The CDR3 runs to 17 residues. Trimming removed 0 bases at V and 2 bases at J, with 16 bases between.

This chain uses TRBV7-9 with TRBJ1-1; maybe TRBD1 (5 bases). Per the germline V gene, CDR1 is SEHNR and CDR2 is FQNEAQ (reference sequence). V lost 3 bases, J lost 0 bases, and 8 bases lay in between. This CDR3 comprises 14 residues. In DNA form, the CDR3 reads TGTGCCAGCAGCTTGGACATCCTGAACACTGAAGCTTTCTTT. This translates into CASSLDILNTEAFF.

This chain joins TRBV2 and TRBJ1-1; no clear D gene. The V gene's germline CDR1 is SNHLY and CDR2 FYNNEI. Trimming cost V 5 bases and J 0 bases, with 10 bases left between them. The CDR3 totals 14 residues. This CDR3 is CASSNSKMNTEAFF. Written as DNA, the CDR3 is TGTGCCAGCAGTAACAGTAAGATGAACACTGAAGCTTTCTTT.

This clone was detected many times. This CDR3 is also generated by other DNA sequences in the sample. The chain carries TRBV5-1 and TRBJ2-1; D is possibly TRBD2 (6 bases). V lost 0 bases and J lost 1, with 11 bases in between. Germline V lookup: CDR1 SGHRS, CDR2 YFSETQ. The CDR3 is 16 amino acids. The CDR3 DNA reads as TGCGCCAGCAGCTTGGGGAGGGTCGGGTCCTACAATGAGCAGTTCTTC. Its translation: CASSLGRVGSYNEQFF.

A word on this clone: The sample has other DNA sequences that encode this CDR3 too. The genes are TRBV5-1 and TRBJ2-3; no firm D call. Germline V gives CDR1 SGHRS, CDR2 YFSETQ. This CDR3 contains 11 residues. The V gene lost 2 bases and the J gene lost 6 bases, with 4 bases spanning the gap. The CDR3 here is CASSFEDTQYF. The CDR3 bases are TGCGCCAGCAGCTTCGAGGATACGCAGTATTTT.

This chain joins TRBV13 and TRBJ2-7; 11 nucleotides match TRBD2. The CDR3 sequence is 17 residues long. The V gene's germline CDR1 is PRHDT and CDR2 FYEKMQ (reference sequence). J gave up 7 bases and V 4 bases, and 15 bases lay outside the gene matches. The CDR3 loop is CASSYLALLAGVGEQYF. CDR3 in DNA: TGTGCCAGCAGCTATCTAGCCTTACTAGCGGGAGTGGGGGAGCAGTACTTC.

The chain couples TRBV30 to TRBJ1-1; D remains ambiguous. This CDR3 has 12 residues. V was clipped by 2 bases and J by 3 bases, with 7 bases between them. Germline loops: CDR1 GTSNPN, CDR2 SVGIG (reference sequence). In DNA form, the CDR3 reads TGTGCCTGGAGTATGCCCTACACTGAAGCTTTCTTT. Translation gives CAWSMPYTEAFF.

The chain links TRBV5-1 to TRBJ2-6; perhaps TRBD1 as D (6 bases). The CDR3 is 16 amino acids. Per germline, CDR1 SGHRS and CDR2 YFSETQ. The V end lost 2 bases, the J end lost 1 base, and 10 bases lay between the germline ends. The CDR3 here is CASSFRGQSGANVLTF. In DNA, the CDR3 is TGCGCCAGCAGCTTCCGGGGACAATCTGGGGCCAACGTCCTGACTTTC.

The chain's CDR3 is CASSPPGPTGAQHF. CDR3 nucleotide sequence: TGTGCCAGCTCACCACCCGGACCCACAGGGGCCCAGCATTTT. The genes are TRBV18 and TRBJ1-5; 7 nucleotides align to TRBD1. CDR3 length: 14 amino acids. Germline V gene lookup returns CDR1 KGHSH and CDR2 LQKENI. The J segment lost 11 bases and the V segment lost 0 bases, leaving 7 bases of the junction unmatched.

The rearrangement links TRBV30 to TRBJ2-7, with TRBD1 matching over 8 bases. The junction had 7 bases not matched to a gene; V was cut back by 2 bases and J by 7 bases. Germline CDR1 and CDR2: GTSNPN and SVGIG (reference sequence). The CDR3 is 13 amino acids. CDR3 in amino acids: CAWSMTGAGEQYF. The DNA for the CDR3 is TGTGCCTGGAGTATGACAGGGGCGGGGGAGCAGTACTTC. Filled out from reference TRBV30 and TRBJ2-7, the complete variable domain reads SQTIHQWPATLVQPVGSPLSLECTVEGTSNPNLYWYRQAAGRGLQLLFYSVGIGQISSEVPQNLSASRPQDRQFILSSKKLLLSDSGFYLCAWSMTGAGEQYFGPGTRLTVT.

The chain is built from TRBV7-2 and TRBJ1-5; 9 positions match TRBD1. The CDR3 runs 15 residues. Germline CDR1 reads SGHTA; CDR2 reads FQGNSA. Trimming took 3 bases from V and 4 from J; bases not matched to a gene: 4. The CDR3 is CASSFSTGGNQPQHF. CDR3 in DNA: TGTGCCAGCAGCTTTTCGACAGGGGGGAATCAGCCCCAGCATTTT.

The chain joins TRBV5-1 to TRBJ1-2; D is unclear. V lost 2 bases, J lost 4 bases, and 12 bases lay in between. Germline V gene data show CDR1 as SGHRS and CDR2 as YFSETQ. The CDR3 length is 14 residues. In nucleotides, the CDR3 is TGCGCCAGCAGCTTAGGAGCTGGGCGCTATGGCTACACCTTC. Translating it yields CASSLGAGRYGYTF.

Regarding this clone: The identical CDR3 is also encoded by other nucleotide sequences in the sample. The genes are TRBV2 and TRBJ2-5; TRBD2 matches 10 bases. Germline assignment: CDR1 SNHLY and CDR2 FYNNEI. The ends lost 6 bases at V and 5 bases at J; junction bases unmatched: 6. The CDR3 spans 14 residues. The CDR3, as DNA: TGTGCCAGCAGCCGTCTAGCGGGAGTGGAGACCCAGTACTTC. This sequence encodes CASSRLAGVETQYF.

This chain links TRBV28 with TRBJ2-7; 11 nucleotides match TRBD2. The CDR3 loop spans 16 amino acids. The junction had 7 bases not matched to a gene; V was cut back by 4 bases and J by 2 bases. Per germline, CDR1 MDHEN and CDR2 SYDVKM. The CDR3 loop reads CASSSRTSGRTYEQYF. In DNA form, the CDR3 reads TGTGCCAGCAGTTCAAGAACTAGCGGGAGAACCTACGAGCAGTACTTC.

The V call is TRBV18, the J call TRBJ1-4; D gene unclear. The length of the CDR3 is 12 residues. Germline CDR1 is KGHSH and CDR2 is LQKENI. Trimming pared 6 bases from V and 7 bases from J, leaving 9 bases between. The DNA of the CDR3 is TGTGCCAGCTCGTCGACAAGTGAAAAACTGTTTTTT. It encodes CASSSTSEKLFF.

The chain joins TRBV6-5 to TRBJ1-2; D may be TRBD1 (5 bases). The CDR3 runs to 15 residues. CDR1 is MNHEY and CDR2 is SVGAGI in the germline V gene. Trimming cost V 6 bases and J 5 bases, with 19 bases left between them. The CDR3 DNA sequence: TGTGCCAGCAGAGGGGAGCAGGGACGAGGGTATGGCTACACCTTC. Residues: CASRGEQGRGYGYTF.

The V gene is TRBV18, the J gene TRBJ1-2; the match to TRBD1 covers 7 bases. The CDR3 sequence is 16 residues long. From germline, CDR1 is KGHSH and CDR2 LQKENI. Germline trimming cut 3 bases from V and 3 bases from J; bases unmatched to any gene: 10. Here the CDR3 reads CASSPPQGSADYGYTF. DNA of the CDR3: TGTGCCAGCTCACCGCCACAGGGGAGTGCCGACTATGGCTACACCTTC.

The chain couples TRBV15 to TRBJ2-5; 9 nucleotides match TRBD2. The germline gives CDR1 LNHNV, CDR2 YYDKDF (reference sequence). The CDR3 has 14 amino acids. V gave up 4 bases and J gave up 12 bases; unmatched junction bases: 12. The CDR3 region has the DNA TGTGCCACCAGCACCGGACTAGCGCAACTCCAAGAGTACTTC. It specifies CATSTGLAQLQEYF.

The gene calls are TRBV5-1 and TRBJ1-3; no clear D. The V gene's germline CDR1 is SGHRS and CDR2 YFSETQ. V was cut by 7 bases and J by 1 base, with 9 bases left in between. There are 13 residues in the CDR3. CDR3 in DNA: TGCGCCAGCGGGCGCGAGTCTGGAAACACCATATATTTT. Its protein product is CASGRESGNTIYF.

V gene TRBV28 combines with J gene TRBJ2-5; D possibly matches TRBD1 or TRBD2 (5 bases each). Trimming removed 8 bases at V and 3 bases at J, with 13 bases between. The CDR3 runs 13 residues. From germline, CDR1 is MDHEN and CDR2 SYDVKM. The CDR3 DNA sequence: TGTGCCAGCGCTGTCGGGACGGAAGAGACCCAGTACTTC. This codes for CASAVGTEETQYF.